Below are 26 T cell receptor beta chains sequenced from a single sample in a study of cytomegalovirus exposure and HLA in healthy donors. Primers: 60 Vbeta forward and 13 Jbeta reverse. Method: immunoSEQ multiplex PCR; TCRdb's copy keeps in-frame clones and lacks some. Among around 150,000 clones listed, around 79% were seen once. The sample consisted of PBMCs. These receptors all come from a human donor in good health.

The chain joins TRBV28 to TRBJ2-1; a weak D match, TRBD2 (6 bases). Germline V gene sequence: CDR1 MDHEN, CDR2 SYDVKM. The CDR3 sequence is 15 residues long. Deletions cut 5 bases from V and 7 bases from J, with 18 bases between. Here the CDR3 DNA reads TGTGCCAGCAGTCAATACCGGGACTCGATGAATGAGCAGTTCTTC. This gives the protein CASSQYRDSMNEQFF.

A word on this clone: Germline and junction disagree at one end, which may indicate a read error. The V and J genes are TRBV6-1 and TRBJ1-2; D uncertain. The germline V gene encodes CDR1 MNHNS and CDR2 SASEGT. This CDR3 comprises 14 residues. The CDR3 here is CVSRELTPNYGYTF. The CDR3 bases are TGTGTCAGCAGAGAACTAACCCCTAACTATGGCTACACCTTC.

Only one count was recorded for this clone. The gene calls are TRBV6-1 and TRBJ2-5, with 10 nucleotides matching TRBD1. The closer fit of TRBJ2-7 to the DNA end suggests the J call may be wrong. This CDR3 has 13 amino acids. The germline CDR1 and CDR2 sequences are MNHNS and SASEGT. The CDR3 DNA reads TGTGCCACCGGGACAGGGGTTCCGTCCGAGCAGTACTTC. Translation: CATGTGVPSEQYF.

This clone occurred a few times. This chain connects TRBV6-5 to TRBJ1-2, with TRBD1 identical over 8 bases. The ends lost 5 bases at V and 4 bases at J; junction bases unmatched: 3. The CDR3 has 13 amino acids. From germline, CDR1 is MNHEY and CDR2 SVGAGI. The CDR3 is CASSGQGSYGYTF. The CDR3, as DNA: TGTGCCAGCAGTGGACAGGGTTCCTATGGCTACACCTTC.

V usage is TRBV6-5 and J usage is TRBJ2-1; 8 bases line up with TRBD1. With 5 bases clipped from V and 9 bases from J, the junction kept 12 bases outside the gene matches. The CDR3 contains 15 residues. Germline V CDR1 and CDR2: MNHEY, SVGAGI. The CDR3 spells CASSTTDRVFFEQFF. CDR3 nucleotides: TGTGCCAGCAGTACAACGGACAGGGTCTTTTTTGAGCAGTTCTTC.

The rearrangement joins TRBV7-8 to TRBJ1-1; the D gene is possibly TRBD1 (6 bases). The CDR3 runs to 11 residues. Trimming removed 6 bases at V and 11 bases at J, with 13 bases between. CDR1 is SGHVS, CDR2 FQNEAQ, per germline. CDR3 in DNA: TGTGCCAGCAGTACAGGGCGGGTTGCTTTCTTT. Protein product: CASSTGRVAFF.

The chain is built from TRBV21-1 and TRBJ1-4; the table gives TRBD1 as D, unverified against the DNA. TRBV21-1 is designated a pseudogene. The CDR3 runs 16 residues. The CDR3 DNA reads TGTGCCAGCAGCAAAGAAGGGGCAGCAACTAATGAAAAACTGTTTTTT. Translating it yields CASSKEGAATNEKLFF.

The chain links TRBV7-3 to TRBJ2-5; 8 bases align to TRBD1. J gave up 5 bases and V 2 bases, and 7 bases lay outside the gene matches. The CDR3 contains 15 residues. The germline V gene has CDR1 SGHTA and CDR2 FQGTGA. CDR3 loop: CASSLGQGGWETQYF. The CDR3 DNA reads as TGTGCCAGCAGCTTAGGACAGGGAGGCTGGGAGACCCAGTACTTC.

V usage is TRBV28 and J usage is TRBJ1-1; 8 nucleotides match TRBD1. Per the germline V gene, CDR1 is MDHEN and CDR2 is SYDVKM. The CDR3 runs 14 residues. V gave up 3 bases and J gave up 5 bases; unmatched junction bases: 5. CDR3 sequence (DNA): TGTGCCAGCAGTTTCTCGACAGGGGCGACTGAAGCTTTCTTT. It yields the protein CASSFSTGATEAFF.

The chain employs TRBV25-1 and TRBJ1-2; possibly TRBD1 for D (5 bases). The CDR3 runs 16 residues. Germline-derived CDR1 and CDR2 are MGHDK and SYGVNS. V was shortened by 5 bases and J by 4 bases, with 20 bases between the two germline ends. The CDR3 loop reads CASSPPGGGSIYGYTF. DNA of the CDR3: TGTGCCAGCAGTCCCCCTGGGGGGGGATCTATCTATGGCTACACCTTC.

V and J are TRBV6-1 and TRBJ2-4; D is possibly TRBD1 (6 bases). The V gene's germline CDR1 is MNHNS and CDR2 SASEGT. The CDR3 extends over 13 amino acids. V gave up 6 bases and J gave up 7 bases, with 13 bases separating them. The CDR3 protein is CASRVIRGNIQYF. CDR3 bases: TGTGCCAGCAGAGTAATCAGGGGTAACATTCAGTACTTC.

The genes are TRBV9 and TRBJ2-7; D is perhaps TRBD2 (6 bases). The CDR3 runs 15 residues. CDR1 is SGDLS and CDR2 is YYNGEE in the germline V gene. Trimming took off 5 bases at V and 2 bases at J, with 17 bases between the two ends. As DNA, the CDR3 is TGTGCCAGCAGGGGGACGGGAGACCTTGCCTACGAGCAGTACTTC. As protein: CASRGTGDLAYEQYF.

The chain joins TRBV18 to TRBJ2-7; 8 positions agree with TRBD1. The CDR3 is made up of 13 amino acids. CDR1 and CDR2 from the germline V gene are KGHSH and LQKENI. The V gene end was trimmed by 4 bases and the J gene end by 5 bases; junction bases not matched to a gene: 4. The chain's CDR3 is CASSRQTGDEQYF. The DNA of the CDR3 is TGTGCCAGCTCACGACAGACAGGGGACGAGCAGTACTTC.

As DNA, the CDR3 is TGCGCCAGCAGCCTGACAGTAGACACTGGAAACACCATATATTTT. Its translation is CASSLTVDTGNTIYF. The V gene is TRBV5-1, the J gene TRBJ1-3, with D possibly matching TRBD1 (5 bases). Trimming shortened V by 4 bases and J by 2 bases, and 13 bases separated the two germline ends. The CDR3 is 15 amino acids. Per germline, CDR1 SGHRS and CDR2 YFSETQ.

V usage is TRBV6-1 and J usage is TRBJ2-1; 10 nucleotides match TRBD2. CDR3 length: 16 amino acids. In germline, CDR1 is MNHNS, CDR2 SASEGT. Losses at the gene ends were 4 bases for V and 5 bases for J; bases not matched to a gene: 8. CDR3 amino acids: CASSGFGSGRNNEQFF. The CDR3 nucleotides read TGTGCCAGCAGTGGGTTTGGTAGCGGGAGGAACAATGAGCAGTTCTTC.

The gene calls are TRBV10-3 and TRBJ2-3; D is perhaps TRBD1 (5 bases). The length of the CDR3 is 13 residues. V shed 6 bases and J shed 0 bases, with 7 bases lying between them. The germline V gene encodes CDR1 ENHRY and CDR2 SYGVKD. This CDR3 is CAIRTGSTDTQYF. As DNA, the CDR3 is TGTGCCATCAGAACAGGTAGCACAGATACGCAGTATTTT.

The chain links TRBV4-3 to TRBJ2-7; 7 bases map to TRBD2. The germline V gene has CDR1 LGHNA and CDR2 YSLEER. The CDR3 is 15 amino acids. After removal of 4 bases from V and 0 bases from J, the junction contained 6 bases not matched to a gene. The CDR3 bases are TGCGCCAGCAGCCGTGTGGGGGAGGGCTCCTACGAGCAGTACTTC. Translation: CASSRVGEGSYEQYF.

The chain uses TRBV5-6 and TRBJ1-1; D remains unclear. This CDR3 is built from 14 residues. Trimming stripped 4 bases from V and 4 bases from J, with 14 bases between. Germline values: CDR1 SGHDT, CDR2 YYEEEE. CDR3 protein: CASSVVGVGTEAFF. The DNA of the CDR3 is TGTGCCAGCAGCGTGGTCGGGGTGGGCACTGAAGCTTTCTTT.

The CDR3 loop reads CASSEAWGEGYNEQFF. CDR3 nucleotide sequence: TGTGCCAGCAGTGAAGCTTGGGGGGAGGGCTACAATGAGCAGTTCTTC. The chain couples TRBV2 to TRBJ2-1; 7 bases agree with TRBD2. There are 16 residues in the CDR3. Germline CDR1 reads SNHLY; CDR2 reads FYNNEI. The V and J ends lost 0 bases and 3 bases, in that order; junction bases with no gene match: 5.

The CDR3 DNA follows: TGTGCCACGTCCTTCGGTCAAGAGACCCAGTACTTC. The encoded protein is CATSFGQETQYF. The V gene is TRBV28, the J gene TRBJ2-5; no clear D. The germline gives CDR1 MDHEN, CDR2 SYDVKM. This CDR3 has 12 amino acids. The V end lost 10 bases, the J end lost 2 bases, and 11 bases lay between the germline ends.

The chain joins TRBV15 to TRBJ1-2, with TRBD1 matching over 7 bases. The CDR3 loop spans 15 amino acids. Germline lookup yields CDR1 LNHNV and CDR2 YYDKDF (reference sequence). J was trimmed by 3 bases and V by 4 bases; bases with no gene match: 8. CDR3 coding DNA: TGTGCCACCAGCAAAGGGACAGATACAGACTATGGCTACACCTTC. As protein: CATSKGTDTDYGYTF.

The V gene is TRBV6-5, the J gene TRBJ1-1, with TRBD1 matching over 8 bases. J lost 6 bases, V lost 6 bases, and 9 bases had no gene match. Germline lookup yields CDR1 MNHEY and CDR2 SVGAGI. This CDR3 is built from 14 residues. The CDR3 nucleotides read TGTGCCAGCAGACTGGGACAGGTGACCCCTGAAGCTTTCTTT. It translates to CASRLGQVTPEAFF.

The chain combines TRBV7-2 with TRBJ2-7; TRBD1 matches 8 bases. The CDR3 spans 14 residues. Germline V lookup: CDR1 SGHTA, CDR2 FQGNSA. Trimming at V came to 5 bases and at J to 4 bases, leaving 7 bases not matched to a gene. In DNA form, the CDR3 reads TGTGCCAGCAGCCCCCGACAGGGGTTGTACGAGCAGTACTTC. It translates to CASSPRQGLYEQYF.

The CDR3 protein is CAWGPGQGLWEKLFF. The CDR3, as DNA: TGTGCCTGGGGACCGGGACAGGGGTTATGGGAAAAACTGTTTTTT. V is TRBV30 and J is TRBJ1-4; the match to TRBD1 covers 10 bases. Germline-derived CDR1 and CDR2 are GTSNPN and SVGIG (reference sequence). Trimming at V came to 5 bases and at J to 8 bases, leaving 11 bases not matched to a gene. This CDR3 is built from 15 residues.

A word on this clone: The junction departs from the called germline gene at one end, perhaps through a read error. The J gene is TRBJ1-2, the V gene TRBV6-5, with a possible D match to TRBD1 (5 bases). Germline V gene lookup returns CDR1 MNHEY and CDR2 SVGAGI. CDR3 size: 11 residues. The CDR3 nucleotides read TGTGCCAGCAGTGACAGCTATGGCTACCCCTTC. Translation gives CASSDSYGYPF.

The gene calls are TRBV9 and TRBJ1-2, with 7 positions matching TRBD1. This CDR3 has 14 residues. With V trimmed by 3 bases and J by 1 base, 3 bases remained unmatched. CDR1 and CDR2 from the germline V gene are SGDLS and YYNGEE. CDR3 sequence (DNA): TGTGCCAGCAGCGGGAGGGGGCTTAACTATGGCTACACCTTC. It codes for CASSGRGLNYGYTF.